In this sample, the clone carrying this T cell receptor beta chain turned up once. The sample belongs to a study of blood T cell repertoires in COVID-19. About the study: Acute and convalescent COVID-19 samples came from the United States, Italy and Spain.

This table comes from immunoSEQ multiplex PCR, and its TCRdb copy is limited to in-frame clones, with some not included. The sample carries 430,000 or so clones, about 90% recorded once. There are 14 residues in the CDR3. CDR1 ENHRY and CDR2 SYGVKD come from the germline V gene. Trimming left V 0 bases short and J 8 bases short, with 13 bases between. This TCR came from a man younger than 30 with COVID-19, enrolled during active disease. Material for sequencing was peripheral blood. The V and J genes are TRBV10-3 and TRBJ1-2, with unresolved D. This CDR3 is CAISESGERGGYTF. CDR3 in DNA: TGTGCCATCAGTGAGTCGGGAGAAAGAGGAGGCTACACCTTC.